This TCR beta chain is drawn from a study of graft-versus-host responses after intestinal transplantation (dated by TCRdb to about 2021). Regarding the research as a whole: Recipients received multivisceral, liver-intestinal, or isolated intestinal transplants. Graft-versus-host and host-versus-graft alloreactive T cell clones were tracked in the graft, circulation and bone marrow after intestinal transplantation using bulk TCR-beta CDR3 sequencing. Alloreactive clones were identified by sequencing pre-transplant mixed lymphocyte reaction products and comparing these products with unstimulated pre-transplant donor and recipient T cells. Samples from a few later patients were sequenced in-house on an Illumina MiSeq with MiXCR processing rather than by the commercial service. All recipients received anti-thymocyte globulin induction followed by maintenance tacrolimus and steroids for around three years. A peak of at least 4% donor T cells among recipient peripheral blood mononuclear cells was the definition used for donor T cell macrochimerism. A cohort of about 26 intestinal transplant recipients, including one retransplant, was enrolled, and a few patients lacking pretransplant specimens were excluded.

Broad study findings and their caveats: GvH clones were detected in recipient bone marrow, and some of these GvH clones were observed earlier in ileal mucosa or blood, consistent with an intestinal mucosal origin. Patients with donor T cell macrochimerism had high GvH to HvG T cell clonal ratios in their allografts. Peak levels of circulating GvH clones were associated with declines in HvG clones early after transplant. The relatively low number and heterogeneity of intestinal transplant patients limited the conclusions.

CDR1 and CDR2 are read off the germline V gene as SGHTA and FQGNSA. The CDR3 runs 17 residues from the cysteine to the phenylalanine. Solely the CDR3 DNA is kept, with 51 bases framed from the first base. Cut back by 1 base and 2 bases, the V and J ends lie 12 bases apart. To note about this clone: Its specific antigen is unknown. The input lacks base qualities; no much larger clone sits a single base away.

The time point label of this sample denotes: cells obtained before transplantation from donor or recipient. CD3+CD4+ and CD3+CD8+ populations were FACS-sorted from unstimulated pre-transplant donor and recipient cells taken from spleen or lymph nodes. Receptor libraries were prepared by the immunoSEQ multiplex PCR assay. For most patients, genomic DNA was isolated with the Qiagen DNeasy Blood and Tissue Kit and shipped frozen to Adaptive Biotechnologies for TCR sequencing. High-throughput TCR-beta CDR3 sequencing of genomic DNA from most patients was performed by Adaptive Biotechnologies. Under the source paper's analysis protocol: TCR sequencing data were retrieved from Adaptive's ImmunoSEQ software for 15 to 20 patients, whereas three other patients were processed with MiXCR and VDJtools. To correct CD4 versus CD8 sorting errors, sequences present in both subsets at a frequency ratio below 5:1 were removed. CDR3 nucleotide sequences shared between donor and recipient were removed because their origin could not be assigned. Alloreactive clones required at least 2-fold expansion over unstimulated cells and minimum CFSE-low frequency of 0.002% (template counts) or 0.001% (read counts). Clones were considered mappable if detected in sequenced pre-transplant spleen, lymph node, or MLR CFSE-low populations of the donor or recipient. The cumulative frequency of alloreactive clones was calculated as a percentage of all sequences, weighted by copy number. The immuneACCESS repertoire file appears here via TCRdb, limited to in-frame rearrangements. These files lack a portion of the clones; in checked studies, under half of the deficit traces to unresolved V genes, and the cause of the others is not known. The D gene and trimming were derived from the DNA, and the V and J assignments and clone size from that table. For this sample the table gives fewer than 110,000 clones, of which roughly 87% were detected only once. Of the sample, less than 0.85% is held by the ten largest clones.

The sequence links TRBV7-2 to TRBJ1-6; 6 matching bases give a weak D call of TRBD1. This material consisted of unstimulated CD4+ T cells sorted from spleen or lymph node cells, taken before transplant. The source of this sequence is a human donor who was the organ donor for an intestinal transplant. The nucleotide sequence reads TGTGCCAGCAGCTTAGGAGTAGGGGGACCCTATAATTCACCCCTCCACTTT. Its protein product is CASSLGVGGPYNSPLHF.